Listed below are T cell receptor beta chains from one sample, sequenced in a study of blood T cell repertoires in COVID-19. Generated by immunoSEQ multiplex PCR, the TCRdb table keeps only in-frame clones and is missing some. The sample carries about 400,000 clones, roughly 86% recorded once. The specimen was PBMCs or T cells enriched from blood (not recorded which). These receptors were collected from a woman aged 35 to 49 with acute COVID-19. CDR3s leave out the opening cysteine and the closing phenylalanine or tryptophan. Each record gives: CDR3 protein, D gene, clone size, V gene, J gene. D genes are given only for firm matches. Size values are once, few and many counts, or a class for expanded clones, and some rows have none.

cdr3_aa: ASSIMTSGAYEQY; d_call: TRBD2; clone_size: -; v_call: TRBV19; j_call: TRBJ2-7
cdr3_aa: ASTPREGAREQY; d_call: -; clone_size: -; v_call: TRBV6-5; j_call: TRBJ2-7
cdr3_aa: SDADSINGYT; d_call: -; clone_size: -; v_call: TRBV29-1; j_call: TRBJ1-2
cdr3_aa: ASSLDSRGWGTEAF; d_call: -; clone_size: -; v_call: TRBV7-8; j_call: TRBJ1-1
cdr3_aa: ASTTSGGKETQY; d_call: TRBD2; clone_size: -; v_call: TRBV25-1; j_call: TRBJ2-5
cdr3_aa: ASSHSGAYEQY; d_call: TRBD2; clone_size: -; v_call: TRBV12-3/TRBV12-4; j_call: TRBJ2-7
cdr3_aa: ASSSGLAGEAYEQY; d_call: TRBD2; clone_size: -; v_call: TRBV5-1; j_call: TRBJ2-7
cdr3_aa: ASSLGGKETQY; d_call: -; clone_size: -; v_call: TRBV5-1; j_call: TRBJ2-5
cdr3_aa: ATSDPTSQETQY; d_call: TRBD2; clone_size: -; v_call: TRBV24-1; j_call: TRBJ2-5
cdr3_aa: ASSSATGMNTEAF; d_call: TRBD1; clone_size: -; v_call: TRBV7-8; j_call: TRBJ1-1
cdr3_aa: AITRGYGYEQY; d_call: -; clone_size: -; v_call: TRBV10-3; j_call: TRBJ2-7
cdr3_aa: ASSLDPGYYEQY; d_call: -; clone_size: -; v_call: TRBV5-1; j_call: TRBJ2-7
cdr3_aa: ASSLGEMNTEAF; d_call: -; clone_size: -; v_call: TRBV7-9; j_call: TRBJ1-1
cdr3_aa: ASSDGSLNEKLF; d_call: -; clone_size: -; v_call: TRBV10-1; j_call: TRBJ1-4
cdr3_aa: ASSSSGVSETQY; d_call: TRBD2; clone_size: once; v_call: TRBV9; j_call: TRBJ2-5
cdr3_aa: ASSGAGGHYGYT; d_call: TRBD1; clone_size: -; v_call: TRBV9; j_call: TRBJ1-2
cdr3_aa: AWTSGGDTQY; d_call: TRBD2; clone_size: once; v_call: TRBV30; j_call: TRBJ2-3
cdr3_aa: ASSVGEWETQY; d_call: -; clone_size: -; v_call: TRBV9; j_call: TRBJ2-5
cdr3_aa: ASSWYWGRLSNTEAF; d_call: -; clone_size: -; v_call: TRBV6-2/TRBV6-3; j_call: TRBJ1-1
cdr3_aa: ASSLDRAGNTIY; d_call: -; clone_size: once; v_call: TRBV7-9; j_call: TRBJ1-3
cdr3_aa: ASSPRGLAGGPYEQY; d_call: TRBD2; clone_size: -; v_call: TRBV7-2; j_call: TRBJ2-7
cdr3_aa: ASSRRDRVLGGQETQY; d_call: TRBD1; clone_size: -; v_call: TRBV2; j_call: TRBJ2-5
cdr3_aa: ASGRGGLNYGYT; d_call: TRBD1; clone_size: -; v_call: TRBV7-9; j_call: TRBJ1-2
cdr3_aa: ASSLGQGATNEKLF; d_call: TRBD1; clone_size: -; v_call: TRBV7-6; j_call: TRBJ1-4
cdr3_aa: AISEDATNLLGYT; d_call: -; clone_size: -; v_call: TRBV10-3; j_call: TRBJ1-2
cdr3_aa: ASRGTGPNTGELF; d_call: TRBD1; clone_size: -; v_call: TRBV13; j_call: TRBJ2-2
cdr3_aa: ATSDSGDSYNEQF; d_call: -; clone_size: -; v_call: TRBV24-1; j_call: TRBJ2-1
cdr3_aa: ASSILGQGAADTQY; d_call: TRBD1; clone_size: once; v_call: TRBV19; j_call: TRBJ2-3
cdr3_aa: ASSLERGPYEQY; d_call: TRBD2; clone_size: -; v_call: TRBV5-4; j_call: TRBJ2-7
cdr3_aa: ASSLGPVGPDTQY; d_call: -; clone_size: -; v_call: TRBV11-2; j_call: TRBJ2-3
cdr3_aa: AIRDRVNQPQH; d_call: TRBD1; clone_size: -; v_call: TRBV10-3; j_call: TRBJ1-5
cdr3_aa: ASSYGRGANYGYT; d_call: -; clone_size: -; v_call: TRBV6-2/TRBV6-3; j_call: TRBJ1-2
cdr3_aa: ASSLTENTEAF; d_call: -; clone_size: few; v_call: TRBV5-4; j_call: TRBJ1-1
cdr3_aa: ASSWTGEVETQY; d_call: TRBD1; clone_size: -; v_call: TRBV5-1; j_call: TRBJ2-5
cdr3_aa: ASTAGTSGGRDNEQF; d_call: TRBD2; clone_size: -; v_call: TRBV19; j_call: TRBJ2-1
cdr3_aa: ASSFTGFSYNEQF; d_call: -; clone_size: -; v_call: TRBV7-8; j_call: TRBJ2-1
cdr3_aa: SASTGQANSPLH; d_call: TRBD1; clone_size: -; v_call: TRBV20-1; j_call: TRBJ1-6
cdr3_aa: AISYDRDTEAF; d_call: -; clone_size: -; v_call: TRBV10-3; j_call: TRBJ1-1
cdr3_aa: ASSRQGDYEQY; d_call: TRBD1; clone_size: -; v_call: TRBV27; j_call: TRBJ2-7
cdr3_aa: SVSGTGFDGYT; d_call: TRBD1; clone_size: -; v_call: TRBV29-1; j_call: TRBJ1-2
cdr3_aa: ASSLARQDSPLH; d_call: -; clone_size: once; v_call: TRBV5-1; j_call: TRBJ1-6
cdr3_aa: SVAMGQGNTEAF; d_call: TRBD1; clone_size: once; v_call: TRBV29-1; j_call: TRBJ1-1
cdr3_aa: ASSQDLIGQGKGYT; d_call: TRBD1; clone_size: -; v_call: TRBV4-1; j_call: TRBJ1-2
cdr3_aa: ASSLATGGNTGELF; d_call: TRBD1; clone_size: -; v_call: TRBV5-1; j_call: TRBJ2-2
cdr3_aa: ASSLGTGRSPLH; d_call: TRBD1; clone_size: -; v_call: TRBV11-2; j_call: TRBJ1-6
cdr3_aa: ASSQDIRAGETQY; d_call: TRBD2; clone_size: -; v_call: TRBV4-1; j_call: TRBJ2-5
cdr3_aa: ASSRTGVDTEAF; d_call: TRBD1; clone_size: -; v_call: TRBV11-2; j_call: TRBJ1-1
cdr3_aa: ASSLGGPGTDTQY; d_call: -; clone_size: -; v_call: TRBV11-2; j_call: TRBJ2-3
cdr3_aa: ASSIAGNYGYT; d_call: -; clone_size: -; v_call: TRBV19; j_call: TRBJ1-2
cdr3_aa: ASSTRLAGGPGWFSEQF; d_call: TRBD2; clone_size: -; v_call: TRBV5-1; j_call: TRBJ2-1
cdr3_aa: ASSPYTSGGDGYT; d_call: -; clone_size: -; v_call: TRBV27; j_call: TRBJ1-2
cdr3_aa: ASSWDRVSSEQY; d_call: TRBD1; clone_size: -; v_call: TRBV27; j_call: TRBJ2-7
cdr3_aa: ASSEGQTLGNTIY; d_call: -; clone_size: -; v_call: TRBV2; j_call: TRBJ1-3